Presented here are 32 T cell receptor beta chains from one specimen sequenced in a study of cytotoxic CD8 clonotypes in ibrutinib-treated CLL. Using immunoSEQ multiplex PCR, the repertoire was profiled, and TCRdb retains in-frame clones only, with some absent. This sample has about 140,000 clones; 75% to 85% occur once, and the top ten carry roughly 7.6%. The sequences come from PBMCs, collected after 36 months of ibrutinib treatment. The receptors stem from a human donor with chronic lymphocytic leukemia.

The CDR3 region has the DNA TGTGCCAGCAGTCGGGACAGAAGTAGGGAGCAGTACTTC. It specifies CASSRDRSREQYF. The rearrangement uses TRBV6-5 and TRBJ2-7, with TRBD1 matching 7 bases. The CDR3 totals 13 residues. Germline loops: CDR1 MNHEY, CDR2 SVGAGI. V trimming: 5 bases; J trimming: 7 bases; junction bases outside the gene matches: 8.

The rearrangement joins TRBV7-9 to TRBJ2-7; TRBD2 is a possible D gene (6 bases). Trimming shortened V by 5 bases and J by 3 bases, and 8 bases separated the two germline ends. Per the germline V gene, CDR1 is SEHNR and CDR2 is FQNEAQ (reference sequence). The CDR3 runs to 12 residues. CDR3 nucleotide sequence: TGTGCCAGCAGCGCCGGGGGCTACGAGCAGTACTTC. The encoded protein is CASSAGGYEQYF.

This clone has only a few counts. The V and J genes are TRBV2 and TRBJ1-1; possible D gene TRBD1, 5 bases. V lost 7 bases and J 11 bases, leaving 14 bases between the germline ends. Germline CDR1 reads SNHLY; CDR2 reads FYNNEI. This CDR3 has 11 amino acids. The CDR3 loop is CASNRGYVAFF. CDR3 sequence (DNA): TGTGCCAGCAATAGGGGTTATGTGGCTTTCTTT.

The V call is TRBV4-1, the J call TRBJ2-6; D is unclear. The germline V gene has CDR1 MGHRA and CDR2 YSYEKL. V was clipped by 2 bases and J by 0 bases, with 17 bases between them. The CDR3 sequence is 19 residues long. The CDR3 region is CASSQSHPGSSSGANVLTF. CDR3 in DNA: TGCGCCAGCAGCCAATCCCACCCCGGCTCTAGCTCTGGGGCCAACGTCCTGACTTTC.

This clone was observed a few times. CDR3 nucleotides: TGTGCCAGCAGCGTTGGACAGGGGAACACCATATATTTT. Its protein is CASSVGQGNTIYF. The rearrangement joins TRBV11-2 to TRBJ1-3; 9 nucleotides align to TRBD1. V was pared by 5 bases and J by 7 bases, with 3 bases of the junction left unmatched. The CDR3 consists of 13 residues. Germline assignment: CDR1 SGHAT and CDR2 FQNNGV.

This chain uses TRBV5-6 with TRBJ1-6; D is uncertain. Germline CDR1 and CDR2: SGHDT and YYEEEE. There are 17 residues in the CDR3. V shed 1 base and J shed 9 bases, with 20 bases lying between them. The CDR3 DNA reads TGTGCCAGCAGCTTGCGTACCATACACGGATTTAGTTCACCCCTCCACTTT. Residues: CASSLRTIHGFSSPLHF.

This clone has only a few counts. The CDR3: CASSLGDGTGNQPQHF. The CDR3 coding sequence is TGTGCCAGCAGCTTGGGGGATGGGACAGGGAATCAGCCCCAGCATTTT. This chain uses TRBV7-9 with TRBJ1-5, with 9 positions matching TRBD1. From germline, CDR1 is SEHNR and CDR2 FQNEAQ (reference sequence). After removal of 3 bases from V and 4 bases from J, the junction contained 7 bases not matched to a gene. This CDR3 contains 16 residues. Full variable domain (outside the CDR3, taken from reference TRBV7-9 and TRBJ1-5): DTGVSQNPRHKITKRGQNVTFRCDPISEHNRLYWYRQTLGQGPEFLTYFQNEAQLEKSRLLSDRFSAERPKGSFSTLEIQRTEQGDSAMYLCASSLGDGTGNQPQHFGDGTRLSIL.

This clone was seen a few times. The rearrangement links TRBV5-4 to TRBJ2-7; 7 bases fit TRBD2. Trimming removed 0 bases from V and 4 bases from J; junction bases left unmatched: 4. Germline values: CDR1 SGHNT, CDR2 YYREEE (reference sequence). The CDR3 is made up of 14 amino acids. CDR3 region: CASSLAGTTYEQYF. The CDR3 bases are TGTGCCAGCAGCTTGGCCGGGACTACGTACGAGCAGTACTTC.

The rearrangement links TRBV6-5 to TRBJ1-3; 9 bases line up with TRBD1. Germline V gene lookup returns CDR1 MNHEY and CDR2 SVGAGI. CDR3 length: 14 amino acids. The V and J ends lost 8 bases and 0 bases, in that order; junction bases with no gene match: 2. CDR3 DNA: TGTGCCAGCGGGACAGGGCTCTCTGGAAACACCATATATTTT. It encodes CASGTGLSGNTIYF.

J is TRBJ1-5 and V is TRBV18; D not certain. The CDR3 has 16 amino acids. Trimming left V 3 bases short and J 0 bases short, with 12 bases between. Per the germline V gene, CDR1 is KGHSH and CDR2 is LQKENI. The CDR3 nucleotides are TGTGCCAGCTCACCGAATTCGTATTTTAGCAATCAGCCCCAGCATTTT. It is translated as CASSPNSYFSNQPQHF.

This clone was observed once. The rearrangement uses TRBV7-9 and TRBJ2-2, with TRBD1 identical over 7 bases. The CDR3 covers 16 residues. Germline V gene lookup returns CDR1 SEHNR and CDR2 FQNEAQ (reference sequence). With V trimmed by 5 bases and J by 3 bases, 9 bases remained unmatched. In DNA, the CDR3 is TGTGCCAGCAGCGCAACCGGGACAGAGGACACCGGGGAGCTGTTTTTT. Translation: CASSATGTEDTGELFF.

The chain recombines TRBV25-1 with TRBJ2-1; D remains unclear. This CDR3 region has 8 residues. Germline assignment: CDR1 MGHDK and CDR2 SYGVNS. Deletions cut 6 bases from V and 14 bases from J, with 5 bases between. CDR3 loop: CASSEKFF. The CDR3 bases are TGTGCCAGCAGCGAAAAGTTCTTC.

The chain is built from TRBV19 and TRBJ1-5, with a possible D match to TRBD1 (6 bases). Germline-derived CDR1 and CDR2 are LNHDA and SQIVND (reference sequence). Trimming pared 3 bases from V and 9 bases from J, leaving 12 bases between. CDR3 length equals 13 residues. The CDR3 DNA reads TGTGCCAGTAGTATTGGGGGGGCTCGGCCCCAGCATTTT. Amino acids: CASSIGGARPQHF.

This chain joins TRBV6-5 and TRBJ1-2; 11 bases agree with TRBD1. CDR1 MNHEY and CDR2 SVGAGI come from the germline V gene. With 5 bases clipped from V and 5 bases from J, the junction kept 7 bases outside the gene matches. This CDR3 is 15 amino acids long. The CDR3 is CASSPGTGGSYGYTF. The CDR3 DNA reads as TGTGCCAGCAGTCCCGGGACAGGGGGGTCTTATGGCTACACCTTC.

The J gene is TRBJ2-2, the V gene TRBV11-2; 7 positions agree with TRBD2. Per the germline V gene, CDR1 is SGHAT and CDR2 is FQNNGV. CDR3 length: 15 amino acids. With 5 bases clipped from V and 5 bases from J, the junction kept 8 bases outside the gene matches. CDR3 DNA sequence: TGTGCCAGCAGCCCGGACTCCGGGAGGACCGGGGAGCTGTTTTTT. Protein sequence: CASSPDSGRTGELFF.

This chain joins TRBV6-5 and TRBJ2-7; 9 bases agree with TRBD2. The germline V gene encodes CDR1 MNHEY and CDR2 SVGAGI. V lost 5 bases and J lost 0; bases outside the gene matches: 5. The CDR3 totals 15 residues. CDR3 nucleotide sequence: TGTGCCAGCAGTACTTTAGCGGGGGACTCCTACGAGCAGTACTTC. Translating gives CASSTLAGDSYEQYF.

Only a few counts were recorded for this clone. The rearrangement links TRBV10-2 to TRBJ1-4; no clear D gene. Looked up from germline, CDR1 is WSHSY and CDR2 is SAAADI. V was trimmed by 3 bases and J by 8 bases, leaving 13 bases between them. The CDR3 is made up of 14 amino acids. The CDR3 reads CASSEPSFSEKLFF. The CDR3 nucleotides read TGCGCCAGCAGTGAACCCAGCTTTTCCGAAAAACTGTTTTTT.

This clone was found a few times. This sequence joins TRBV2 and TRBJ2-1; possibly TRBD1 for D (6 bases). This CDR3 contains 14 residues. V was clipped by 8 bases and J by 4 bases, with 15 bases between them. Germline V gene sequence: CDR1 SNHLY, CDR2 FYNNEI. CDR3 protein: CASELQGTYNEQFF. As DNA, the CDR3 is TGTGCCAGCGAACTACAGGGTACGTACAATGAGCAGTTCTTC.

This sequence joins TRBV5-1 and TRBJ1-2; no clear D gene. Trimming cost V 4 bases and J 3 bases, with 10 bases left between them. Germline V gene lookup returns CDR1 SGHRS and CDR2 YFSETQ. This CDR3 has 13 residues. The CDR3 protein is CASSVAGYYGYTF. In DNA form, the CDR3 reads TGCGCCAGCAGCGTCGCCGGATACTATGGCTACACCTTC.

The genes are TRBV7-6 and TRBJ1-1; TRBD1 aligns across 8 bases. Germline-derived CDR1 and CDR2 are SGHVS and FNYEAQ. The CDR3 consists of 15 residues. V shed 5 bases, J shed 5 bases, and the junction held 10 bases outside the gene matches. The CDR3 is CASSHGQGGRTEAFF. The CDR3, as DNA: TGTGCCAGCAGCCACGGACAGGGCGGTCGAACTGAAGCTTTCTTT.

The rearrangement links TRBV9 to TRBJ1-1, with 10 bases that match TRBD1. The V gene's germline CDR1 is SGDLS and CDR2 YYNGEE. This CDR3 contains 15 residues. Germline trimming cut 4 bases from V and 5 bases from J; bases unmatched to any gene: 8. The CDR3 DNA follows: TGTGCCAGCAGCCCCCGACAGGGGGCGAGAACTGAAGCTTTCTTT. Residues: CASSPRQGARTEAFF.

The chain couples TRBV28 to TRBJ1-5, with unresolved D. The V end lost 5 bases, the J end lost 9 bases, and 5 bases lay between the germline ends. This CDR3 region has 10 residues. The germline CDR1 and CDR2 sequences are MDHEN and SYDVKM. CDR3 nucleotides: TGTGCCAGCAGTAATGGGCCCCAGCATTTT. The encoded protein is CASSNGPQHF.

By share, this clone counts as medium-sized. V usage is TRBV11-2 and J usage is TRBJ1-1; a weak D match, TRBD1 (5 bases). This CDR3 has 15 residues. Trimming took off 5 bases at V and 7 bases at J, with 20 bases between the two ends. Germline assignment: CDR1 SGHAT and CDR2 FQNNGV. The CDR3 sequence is CASSPLVGGTLEAFF. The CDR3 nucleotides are TGTGCCAGCAGCCCCCTAGTTGGGGGGACCCTTGAAGCTTTCTTT.

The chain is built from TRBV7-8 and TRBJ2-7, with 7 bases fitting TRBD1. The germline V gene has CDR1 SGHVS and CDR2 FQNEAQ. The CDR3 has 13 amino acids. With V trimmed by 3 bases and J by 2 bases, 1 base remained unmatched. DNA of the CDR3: TGTGCCAGCAGCTTCGGGACAGCCTACGAGCAGTACTTC. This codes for CASSFGTAYEQYF.

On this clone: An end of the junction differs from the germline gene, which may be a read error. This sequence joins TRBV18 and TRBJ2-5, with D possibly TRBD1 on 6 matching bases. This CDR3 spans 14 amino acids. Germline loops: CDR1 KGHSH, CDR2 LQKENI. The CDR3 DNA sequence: TGTGCCAGCTCGCCACAGGGTTTGGGGGAGACCCAGTACTTC. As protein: CASSPQGLGETQYF.

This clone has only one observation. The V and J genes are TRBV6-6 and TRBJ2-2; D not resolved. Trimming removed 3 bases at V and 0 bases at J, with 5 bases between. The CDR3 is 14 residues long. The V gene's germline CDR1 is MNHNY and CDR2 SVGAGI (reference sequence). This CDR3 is CASSYYANTGELFF. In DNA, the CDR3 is TGTGCCAGCAGTTATTACGCGAACACCGGGGAGCTGTTTTTT.

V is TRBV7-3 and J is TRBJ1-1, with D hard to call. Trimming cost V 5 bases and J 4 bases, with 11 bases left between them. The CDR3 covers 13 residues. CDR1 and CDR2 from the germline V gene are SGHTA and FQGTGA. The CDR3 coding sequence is TGTGCCAGCAGCAACTACCGGAGCACTGAAGCTTTCTTT. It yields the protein CASSNYRSTEAFF.

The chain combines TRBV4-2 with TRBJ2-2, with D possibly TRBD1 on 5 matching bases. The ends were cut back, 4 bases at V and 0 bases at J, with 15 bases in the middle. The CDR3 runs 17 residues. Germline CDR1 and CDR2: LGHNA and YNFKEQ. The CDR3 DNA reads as TGTGCCAGCAGCCGACGACAGCTCCTCGCGAACACCGGGGAGCTGTTTTTT. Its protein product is CASSRRQLLANTGELFF.

This CDR3 reads CASSGSTDTQYF. The CDR3 bases are TGCGCCAGCAGTGGTAGCACAGATACGCAGTATTTT. The gene calls are TRBV10-2 and TRBJ2-3; no clear D gene. V shed 4 bases and J shed 0 bases, with 2 bases lying between them. Per germline, CDR1 WSHSY and CDR2 SAAADI. The CDR3 runs 12 residues.

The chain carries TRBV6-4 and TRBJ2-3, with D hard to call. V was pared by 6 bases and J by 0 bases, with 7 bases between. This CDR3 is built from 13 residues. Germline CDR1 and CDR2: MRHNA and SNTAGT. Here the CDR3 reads CASRAYSTDTQYF. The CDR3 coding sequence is TGTGCCAGCAGGGCATATAGCACAGATACGCAGTATTTT.

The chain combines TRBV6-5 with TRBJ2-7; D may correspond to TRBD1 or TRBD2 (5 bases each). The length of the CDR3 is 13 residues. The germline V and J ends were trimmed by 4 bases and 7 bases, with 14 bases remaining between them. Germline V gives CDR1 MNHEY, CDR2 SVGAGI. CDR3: CASSSGPGREQYF. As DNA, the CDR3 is TGTGCCAGCAGTTCCGGCCCGGGGCGGGAGCAGTACTTC.

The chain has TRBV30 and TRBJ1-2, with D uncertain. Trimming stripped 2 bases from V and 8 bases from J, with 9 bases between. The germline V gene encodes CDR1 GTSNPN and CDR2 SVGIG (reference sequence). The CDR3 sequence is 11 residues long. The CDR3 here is CAWSNGYGYTF. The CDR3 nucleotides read TGTGCCTGGAGTAACGGGTACGGCTACACCTTC. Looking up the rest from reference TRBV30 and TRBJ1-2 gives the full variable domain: SQTIHQWPATLVQPVGSPLSLECTVEGTSNPNLYWYRQAAGRGLQLLFYSVGIGQISSEVPQNLSASRPQDRQFILSSKKLLLSDSGFYLCAWSNGYGYTFGSGTRLTVV.